These 15 T cell receptor beta chains were sequenced from one sample in a study of shared clonotypes between healthy human individuals. The repertoire was sequenced with immunoSEQ multiplex PCR; TCRdb's copy has only in-frame clones and lacks some. The sample carries just over 2,000,000 clones, 90% to 95% recorded once. Sequencing input: naive CD4+ T cells sorted from blood. Subset indicated: CD45RA+ positively selected. These receptors all stem from a man aged 18-30 years in good health.

CDR3 DNA sequence: TGTGCCAGTGGCGAGCAGGGAAGCCCTGAAGCTTTCTTT. Amino acid sequence: CASGEQGSPEAFF. The chain is built from TRBV19 and TRBJ1-1, with a weak D call TRBD1 (5 bases). With 8 bases removed from V and 6 bases from J, the gap between germline ends came to 16 bases. This CDR3 is built from 13 residues. Germline CDR1 is LNHDA and CDR2 is SQIVND (reference sequence).

This sequence joins TRBV28 and TRBJ2-3; 7 bases align to TRBD2. V lost 6 bases to trimming and J lost 1 base; unmatched junction nucleotides: 10. Germline CDR1 is MDHEN and CDR2 is SYDVKM. The CDR3 loop spans 16 amino acids. The CDR3 DNA sequence: TGTGCCAGCAGCCCGGGCGGGGGTTGGGGCACAGATACGCAGTATTTT. As protein: CASSPGGGWGTDTQYF.

The chain combines TRBV6-5 with TRBJ1-4; D gene unclear. The germline gives CDR1 MNHEY, CDR2 SVGAGI. This CDR3 spans 14 amino acids. Trimming left V 3 bases short and J 8 bases short, with 13 bases between. In DNA form, the CDR3 reads TGTGCCAGCAGTTATTCGGCAACGGGAGAAAAACTGTTTTTT. It encodes CASSYSATGEKLFF.

This clone was found once. The chain combines TRBV6-1 with TRBJ2-1; tentative D call: TRBD1 (6 bases). With 1 base removed from V and 4 bases from J, the gap between germline ends came to 11 bases. Germline values: CDR1 MNHNS, CDR2 SASEGT. The CDR3 runs 15 residues. CDR3 DNA: TGTGCCAGCAGTGAAGGGGACACAAGATACAATGAGCAGTTCTTC. As protein: CASSEGDTRYNEQFF.

The chain joins TRBV6-5 to TRBJ1-1, with 11 bases lining up with TRBD1. The CDR3 is 15 residues long. Unmatched junction bases numbered 5, after V lost 4 bases and J lost 4 bases. Germline lookup yields CDR1 MNHEY and CDR2 SVGAGI. The CDR3 DNA reads as TGTGCCAGCAGTTTCTCCGGGACAGGGGGCACTGAAGCTTTCTTT. This encodes CASSFSGTGGTEAFF.

V usage is TRBV15 and J usage is TRBJ2-5, with D perhaps being TRBD1 or TRBD2 (6 bases each). The ends were cut back, 0 bases at V and 2 bases at J, with 22 bases in the middle. CDR3 size: 19 residues. CDR1 is LNHNV, CDR2 YYDKDF, per germline (reference sequence). CDR3 nucleotide sequence: TGTGCCACCAGCAGAGATAAAAATGTCCGGGGGCCAACTCAAGAGACCCAGTACTTC. Its translation is CATSRDKNVRGPTQETQYF.

A remark on this clone: Other DNA sequences within the sample encode an identical CDR3. The chain couples TRBV7-2 to TRBJ2-2, with TRBD2 identical over 8 bases. The CDR3 runs to 15 residues. The junction had 9 bases not matched to a gene; V was cut back by 6 bases and J by 6 bases. Per the germline V gene, CDR1 is SGHTA and CDR2 is FQGNSA. CDR3 nucleotides: TGTGCCAGCAGTCTAGGACTAGCCGGGGCCGGGGAGCTGTTTTTT. Protein: CASSLGLAGAGELFF.

This clone was seen only a few times. The chain links TRBV11-3 to TRBJ2-1; 9 bases line up with TRBD2. The V gene end was trimmed by 5 bases and the J gene end by 4 bases; junction bases not matched to a gene: 6. This CDR3 contains 15 residues. The germline V gene has CDR1 SGHNT and CDR2 YENEEA. CDR3 loop: CASSALAGPYNEQFF. The CDR3 DNA reads TGTGCCAGCAGCGCACTAGCGGGCCCATACAATGAGCAGTTCTTC. Drawing the rest from reference TRBV11-3 and TRBJ2-1, the complete variable domain is EAGVVQSPRYKIIEKKQPVAFWCNPISGHNTLYWYLQNLGQGPELLIRYENEEAVDDSQLPKDRFSAERLKGVDSTLKIQPAELGDSAVYLCASSALAGPYNEQFFGPGTRLTVL.

The chain couples TRBV10-2 to TRBJ1-5; no reliable D call. The CDR3 is made up of 12 amino acids. The V gene's germline CDR1 is WSHSY and CDR2 SAAADI. V lost 6 bases to trimming and J lost 0 bases, with 3 bases between them. DNA for the CDR3: TGCGCCAGCAGAAATAGCAATCAGCCCCAGCATTTT. Translated, it gives CASRNSNQPQHF.

The chain joins TRBV5-1 to TRBJ2-7; no clear D gene. The CDR3 loop spans 14 amino acids. Trimming left V 0 bases short and J 2 bases short, with 9 bases between. Looked up from germline, CDR1 is SGHRS and CDR2 is YFSETQ. CDR3 region: CASSLATATYEQYF. As DNA, the CDR3 is TGCGCCAGCAGCTTGGCCACCGCAACCTACGAGCAGTACTTC.

The chain couples TRBV5-4 to TRBJ2-2, with D possibly called TRBD1 or TRBD2 (5 bases each). The V gene's germline CDR1 is SGHNT and CDR2 YYREEE (reference sequence). V shed 3 bases and J shed 10 bases, with 19 bases lying between them. The CDR3 has 15 residues. CDR3 sequence: CASSSGLTTPLELFF. The CDR3 DNA sequence: TGTGCCAGCAGCTCGGGGCTAACTACACCACTGGAGCTGTTTTTT. The variable domain in full, completed from reference TRBV5-4 and TRBJ2-2, reads ETGVTQSPTHLIKTRGQQVTLRCSSQSGHNTVSWYQQALGQGPQFIFQYYREEENGRGNFPPRFSGLQFPNYSSELNVNALELDDSALYLCASSSGLTTPLELFFGEGSRLTVL.

The chain has TRBV10-3 and TRBJ1-1; weak D call: TRBD1 (5 bases). The germline V and J ends were trimmed by 4 bases and 0 bases, with 9 bases remaining between them. The CDR3 totals 14 residues. CDR1 is ENHRY and CDR2 is SYGVKD in the germline V gene. CDR3 DNA sequence: TGTGCCATCAGTGCTAGGGACGTGAACACTGAAGCTTTCTTT. It translates to CAISARDVNTEAFF.

The gene calls are TRBV6-6 and TRBJ1-5; no clear D. V was pared by 1 base and J by 4 bases, with 5 bases between. The length of the CDR3 is 13 residues. CDR1 and CDR2 from the germline V gene are MNHNY and SVGAGI (reference sequence). CDR3 residues: CASSYYGNQPQHF. CDR3 in DNA: TGTGCCAGCAGTTACTACGGTAATCAGCCCCAGCATTTT.

Comments on this clone: Distinct nucleotide sequences in the sample also encode this CDR3. V usage is TRBV2 and J usage is TRBJ1-1, with D possibly TRBD1 on 5 matching bases. The CDR3 totals 12 residues. In germline, CDR1 is SNHLY, CDR2 FYNNEI. V was clipped by 8 bases and J by 2 bases, with 9 bases between them. The CDR3 DNA reads TGTGCCAGCTCCGGGGGAAACACTGAAGCTTTCTTT. Its translation is CASSGGNTEAFF.

To note about this clone: Additional DNA sequences in this sample encode the identical CDR3. The genes are TRBV18 and TRBJ1-5, with D tentatively TRBD1 (6 bases). The CDR3 has 14 amino acids. The germline gives CDR1 KGHSH, CDR2 LQKENI. V was clipped by 2 bases and J by 6 bases, with 11 bases between them. The DNA for the CDR3 is TGTGCCAGCTCACCAGTACAGGGTGGTCAGCCCCAGCATTTT. It codes for CASSPVQGGQPQHF.